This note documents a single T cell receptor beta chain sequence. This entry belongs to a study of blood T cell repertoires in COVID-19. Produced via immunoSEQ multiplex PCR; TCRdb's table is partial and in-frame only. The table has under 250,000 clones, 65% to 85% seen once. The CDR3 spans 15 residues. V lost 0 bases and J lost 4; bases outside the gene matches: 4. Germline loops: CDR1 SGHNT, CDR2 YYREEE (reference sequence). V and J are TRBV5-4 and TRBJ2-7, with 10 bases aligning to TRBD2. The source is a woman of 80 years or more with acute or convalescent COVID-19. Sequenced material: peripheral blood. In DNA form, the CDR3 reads TGTGCCAGCAGCTTGGGAGATAGCGGGGGGTACGAGCAGTACTTC. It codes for CASSLGDSGGYEQYF.